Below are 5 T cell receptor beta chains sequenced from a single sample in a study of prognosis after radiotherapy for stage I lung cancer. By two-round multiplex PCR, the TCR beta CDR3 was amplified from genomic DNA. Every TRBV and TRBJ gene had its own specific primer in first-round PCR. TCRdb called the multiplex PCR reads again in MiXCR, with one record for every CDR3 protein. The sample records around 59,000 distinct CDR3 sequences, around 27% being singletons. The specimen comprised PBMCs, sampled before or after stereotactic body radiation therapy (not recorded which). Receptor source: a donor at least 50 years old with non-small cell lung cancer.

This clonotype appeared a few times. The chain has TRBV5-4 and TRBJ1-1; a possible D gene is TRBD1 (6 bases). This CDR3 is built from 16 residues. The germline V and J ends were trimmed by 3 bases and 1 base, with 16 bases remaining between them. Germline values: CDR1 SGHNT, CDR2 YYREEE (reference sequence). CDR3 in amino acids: CASSWWKGGGNTEAFF. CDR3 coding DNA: TGTGCCAGCAGCTGGTGGAAGGGGGGAGGGAACACTGAAGCTTTCTTT.

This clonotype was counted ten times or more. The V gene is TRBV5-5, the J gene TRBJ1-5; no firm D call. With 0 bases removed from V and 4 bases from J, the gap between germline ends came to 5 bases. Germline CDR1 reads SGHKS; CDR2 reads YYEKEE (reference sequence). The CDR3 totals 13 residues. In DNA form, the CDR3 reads TGTGCCAGCAGCTTGGGCGTTAATCAGCCCCAGCATTTT. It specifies CASSLGVNQPQHF.

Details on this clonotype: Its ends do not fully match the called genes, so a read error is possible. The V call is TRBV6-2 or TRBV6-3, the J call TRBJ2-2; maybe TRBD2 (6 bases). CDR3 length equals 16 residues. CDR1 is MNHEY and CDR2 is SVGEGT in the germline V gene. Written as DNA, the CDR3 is TGTGCCAGCGGACCCCCGGGGTCGGGGGTTACCGGTGAGCTGTTTTTT. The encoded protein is CASGPPGSGVTGELFF.

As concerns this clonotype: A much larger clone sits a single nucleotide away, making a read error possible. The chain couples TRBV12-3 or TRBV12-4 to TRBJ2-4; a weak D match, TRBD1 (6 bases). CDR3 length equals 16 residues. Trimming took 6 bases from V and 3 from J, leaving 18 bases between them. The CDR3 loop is CASSPQDSQLKNIQYF. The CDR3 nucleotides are TGTGCCAGCAGCCCCCAGGACAGCCAGCTCAAAAACATTCAGTACTTC.

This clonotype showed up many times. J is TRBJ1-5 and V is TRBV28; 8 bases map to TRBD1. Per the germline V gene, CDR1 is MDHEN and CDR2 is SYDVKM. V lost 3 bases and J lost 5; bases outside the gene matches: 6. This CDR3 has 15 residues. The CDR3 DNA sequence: TGTGCCAGCAGTTTGGGCAGGACAGGGTATCAGCCCCAGCATTTT. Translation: CASSLGRTGYQPQHF.